The 6 T cell receptor beta chains presented below share a single source sample, sequenced in a study of T-cell memory formation after mild COVID-19. Each CDR3 protein is one row after TCRdb ran MiXCR on the 5' RACE reads. The table lists 250,000 or so distinct CDR3 sequences, under 20% of them singletons, with 23% in the top ten. The sample was PBMCs or a T cell subset sorted from them (not recorded which). The source is a man aged 18 to 30 who had mild COVID-19 (a few samples of this study predate the infection). Cell type and time point are not known.

The DNA of the CDR3 is TGTGCCACCCCCCCTCTCGGCGAGCAGTACGTC. This codes for CATPPLGEQYV. The chain joins TRBV24-1 to TRBJ2-7, with D unclear. The V and J ends lost 9 bases and 6 bases respectively, with 11 bases between them. Germline lookup yields CDR1 KGHDR and CDR2 SFDVKD. The CDR3 spans 11 residues.

This clonotype was detected a few times. This chain joins TRBV5-1 and TRBJ2-3; possibly TRBD1 or TRBD2 for D (5 bases each). From germline, CDR1 is SGHRS and CDR2 YFSETQ. V was cut by 6 bases and J by 4 bases, with 15 bases left in between. CDR3 size: 14 residues. DNA of the CDR3: TGCGCCAGCATCCCTGGGCAGGGACCAGATACGCAGTATTTT. This encodes CASIPGQGPDTQYF.

A few counts support this clonotype. The chain employs TRBV20-1 and TRBJ2-5; tentatively, D is TRBD2 (5 bases). Per the germline V gene, CDR1 is DFQATT and CDR2 is SNEGSKA (reference sequence). CDR3 length equals 12 residues. Trimming stripped 6 bases from V and 2 bases from J, with 10 bases between. The CDR3 is CSARRQQETQYF. The DNA of the CDR3 is TGCAGTGCGAGGAGGCAGCAAGAGACCCAGTACTTC.

This clonotype was counted only a few times. V usage is TRBV6-5 and J usage is TRBJ2-3, with D unclear. This CDR3 region has 12 residues. The germline V gene encodes CDR1 MNHEY and CDR2 SVGAGI. Trimming shortened V by 6 bases and J by 6 bases, and 10 bases separated the two germline ends. CDR3 coding DNA: TGTGCCAGCAGCTCCCCGTGGGATACGCAGTATTTT. Its protein is CASSSPWDTQYF.

The chain joins TRBV4-3 to TRBJ2-3, with TRBD1 matching over 12 bases. The ends lost 8 bases at V and 4 bases at J; junction bases unmatched: 4. Per the germline V gene, CDR1 is LGHNA and CDR2 is YSLEER. The CDR3 loop spans 14 amino acids. CDR3 amino acids: CASGGQGAPDTQYF. CDR3 coding DNA: TGCGCCAGCGGGGGACAGGGGGCCCCAGATACGCAGTATTTT.

DNA of the CDR3: TGTGCCACCAGGACCCGGGGGAACACTGAAGCTTTCTTT. Protein: CATRTRGNTEAFF. The chain is built from TRBV2 and TRBJ1-1; D remains unclear. Trimming stripped 10 bases from V and 1 base from J, with 13 bases between. The CDR3 spans 13 residues. Germline V CDR1 and CDR2: SNHLY, FYNNEI.